The 15 T cell receptor beta chains in this list originate from one sample, sequenced in a study of cytomegalovirus exposure and HLA in healthy donors. The PCR had 60 Vbeta and 13 Jbeta primers. Generated by immunoSEQ multiplex PCR, the TCRdb table keeps only in-frame clones and is missing some. The repertoire table contains about 130,000 clones. Material: PBMCs. The receptor source for this set is a man between 35 and 55 years old in good health and CMV-seronegative.

CDR3 nucleotides: TGTGCCACCCGTAATATAGCGGGACCCCAAGAGACCCAGTACTTC. It yields the protein CATRNIAGPQETQYF. The rearrangement links TRBV10-3 to TRBJ2-5, with 8 bases matching TRBD2. The CDR3 has 15 residues. V dropped 10 bases and J dropped 1; count of bases not matched to a gene: 11. CDR1 and CDR2 (germline): ENHRY, SYGVKD.

The rearrangement joins TRBV7-6 to TRBJ2-3, with 7 nucleotides matching TRBD1. This CDR3 region has 14 residues. The germline V gene encodes CDR1 SGHVS and CDR2 FNYEAQ. After removal of 4 bases from V and 4 bases from J, the junction contained 5 bases not matched to a gene. The CDR3 spells CASSSHRGADTQYF. For the CDR3, the DNA is TGTGCCAGCAGCTCCCACAGGGGCGCAGATACGCAGTATTTT.

The chain employs TRBV19 and TRBJ2-4; no clear D gene. This CDR3 spans 14 amino acids. V shed 5 bases and J shed 0 bases, with 8 bases lying between them. Germline V gives CDR1 LNHDA, CDR2 SQIVND (reference sequence). Here the CDR3 reads CASSSQIAKNIQYF. In DNA, the CDR3 is TGTGCCAGTAGTTCACAGATAGCCAAAAACATTCAGTACTTC.

The chain combines TRBV10-3 with TRBJ1-1; the D gene is possibly TRBD1 (6 bases). The germline CDR1 and CDR2 sequences are ENHRY and SYGVKD. This CDR3 region has 14 residues. The ends were cut back, 5 bases at V and 3 bases at J, with 13 bases in the middle. CDR3 coding DNA: TGTGCCATCAGTAAGGGGGATGGGGACACTGAAGCTTTCTTT. Translated, it gives CAISKGDGDTEAFF.

V and J are TRBV10-2 and TRBJ1-6; D not certain. The CDR3 is 14 residues long. The germline V gene encodes CDR1 WSHSY and CDR2 SAAADI. V lost 0 bases, J lost 8 bases, and 8 bases lay in between. DNA for the CDR3: TGCGCCAGCAGTGAGTCGACTCTTTATTCACCCCTCCACTTT. Translation gives CASSESTLYSPLHF.

J is TRBJ1-2 and V is TRBV25-1, with D possibly TRBD1 on 5 matching bases. CDR1 is MGHDK and CDR2 is SYGVNS in the germline V gene. The germline V and J ends were trimmed by 5 bases and 2 bases, with 12 bases remaining between them. CDR3 length: 14 residues. The DNA for the CDR3 is TGTGCCAGCAGTCGCGGACAAGGGAACTATGGCTACACCTTC. Translated, it gives CASSRGQGNYGYTF.

The CDR3 here is CASSPGLAGVTDTQYF. In DNA form, the CDR3 reads TGTGCCAGCAGCCCCGGACTAGCGGGAGTCACAGATACGCAGTATTTT. The rearrangement joins TRBV5-4 to TRBJ2-3; 13 bases match TRBD2. The CDR3 has 16 residues. Per germline, CDR1 SGHNT and CDR2 YYREEE (reference sequence). V trimming: 4 bases; J trimming: 2 bases; junction bases outside the gene matches: 4. Full variable domain (outside the CDR3, taken from reference TRBV5-4 and TRBJ2-3): ETGVTQSPTHLIKTRGQQVTLRCSSQSGHNTVSWYQQALGQGPQFIFQYYREEENGRGNFPPRFSGLQFPNYSSELNVNALELDDSALYLCASSPGLAGVTDTQYFGPGTRLTVL.

This chain joins TRBV4-1 and TRBJ1-4; 8 nucleotides agree with TRBD1. V shed 0 bases and J 2 bases; nucleotides not matched to a gene: 17. The germline gives CDR1 MGHRA, CDR2 YSYEKL. The CDR3 has 21 amino acids. In DNA form, the CDR3 reads TGCGCCAGCAGCCAAGATGCCAGGGGGCGATTTTACGGCCCCACTAATGAAAAACTGTTTTTT. Translation gives CASSQDARGRFYGPTNEKLFF.

The DNA for the CDR3 is TGTGCCAGCAGCTTAGTGGGCAGTAGGACTGAAGCTTTCTTT. Translation gives CASSLVGSRTEAFF. The chain combines TRBV7-2 with TRBJ1-1; D ambiguous. CDR3 length: 14 residues. Germline CDR1 reads SGHTA; CDR2 reads FQGNSA. V lost 1 base, J lost 5 bases, and 11 bases lay in between.

The V call is TRBV19, the J call TRBJ2-3; D possibly corresponds to TRBD2 (6 bases). Germline-derived CDR1 and CDR2 are LNHDA and SQIVND (reference sequence). The CDR3 covers 13 residues. V was shortened by 6 bases and J by 4 bases, with 11 bases between the two germline ends. The CDR3 protein is CASSGSFSDTQYF. DNA for the CDR3: TGTGCCAGTAGCGGGAGTTTCTCAGATACGCAGTATTTT.

Points on this clone: At one of its ends the junction is not consistent with the germline gene, which may arise from a read error. Other DNA sequences from this sample encode an identical CDR3 as well. V is TRBV11-3 and J is TRBJ1-1; tentative D call: TRBD1 (6 bases). Germline CDR1 is SGHNT and CDR2 is YENEEA. CDR3 length: 15 residues. The CDR3 here is CASSPRDTLNTEAFF. CDR3 sequence (DNA): TGTGCCAGCAGCCCCCGGGACACATTGAACACTGAAGCCTTCTTT.

The gene calls are TRBV30 and TRBJ1-5, with 10 bases that match TRBD1. The CDR3 spans 15 residues. After removal of 2 bases from V and 4 bases from J, the junction contained 5 bases not matched to a gene. Germline CDR1 is GTSNPN and CDR2 is SVGIG (reference sequence). As DNA, the CDR3 is TGTGCCTGGAGTCTCCCGGGACAGGGGAATCAGCCCCAGCATTTT. Translation: CAWSLPGQGNQPQHF.

The chain employs TRBV7-8 and TRBJ1-1; maybe TRBD1 (6 bases). The germline gives CDR1 SGHVS, CDR2 FQNEAQ. CDR3 length: 14 amino acids. With 1 base removed from V and 7 bases from J, the gap between germline ends came to 13 bases. The CDR3 here is CASSLGSGGGEAFF. CDR3 nucleotides: TGTGCCAGCAGCTTAGGATCGGGGGGCGGTGAAGCTTTCTTT.

The gene calls are TRBV6-5 and TRBJ2-1; 7 nucleotides line up with TRBD2. Germline trimming cut 10 bases from V and 0 bases from J; bases unmatched to any gene: 6. Germline assignment: CDR1 MNHEY and CDR2 SVGAGI. CDR3 length: 14 amino acids. The CDR3 coding sequence is TGTGCCACCAAGGGGACTATCTCCTACAATGAGCAGTTCTTC. Protein product: CATKGTISYNEQFF.

The CDR3 nucleotides are TGTGCCAGCAGCTTTGGGTGGCGGGAGGATACGCAGTATTTT. Residues: CASSFGWREDTQYF. The chain joins TRBV5-4 to TRBJ2-3; 7 bases are a match to TRBD2. Germline V CDR1 and CDR2: SGHNT, YYREEE (reference sequence). Trimming removed 2 bases from V and 6 bases from J; junction bases left unmatched: 6. This CDR3 comprises 14 residues.